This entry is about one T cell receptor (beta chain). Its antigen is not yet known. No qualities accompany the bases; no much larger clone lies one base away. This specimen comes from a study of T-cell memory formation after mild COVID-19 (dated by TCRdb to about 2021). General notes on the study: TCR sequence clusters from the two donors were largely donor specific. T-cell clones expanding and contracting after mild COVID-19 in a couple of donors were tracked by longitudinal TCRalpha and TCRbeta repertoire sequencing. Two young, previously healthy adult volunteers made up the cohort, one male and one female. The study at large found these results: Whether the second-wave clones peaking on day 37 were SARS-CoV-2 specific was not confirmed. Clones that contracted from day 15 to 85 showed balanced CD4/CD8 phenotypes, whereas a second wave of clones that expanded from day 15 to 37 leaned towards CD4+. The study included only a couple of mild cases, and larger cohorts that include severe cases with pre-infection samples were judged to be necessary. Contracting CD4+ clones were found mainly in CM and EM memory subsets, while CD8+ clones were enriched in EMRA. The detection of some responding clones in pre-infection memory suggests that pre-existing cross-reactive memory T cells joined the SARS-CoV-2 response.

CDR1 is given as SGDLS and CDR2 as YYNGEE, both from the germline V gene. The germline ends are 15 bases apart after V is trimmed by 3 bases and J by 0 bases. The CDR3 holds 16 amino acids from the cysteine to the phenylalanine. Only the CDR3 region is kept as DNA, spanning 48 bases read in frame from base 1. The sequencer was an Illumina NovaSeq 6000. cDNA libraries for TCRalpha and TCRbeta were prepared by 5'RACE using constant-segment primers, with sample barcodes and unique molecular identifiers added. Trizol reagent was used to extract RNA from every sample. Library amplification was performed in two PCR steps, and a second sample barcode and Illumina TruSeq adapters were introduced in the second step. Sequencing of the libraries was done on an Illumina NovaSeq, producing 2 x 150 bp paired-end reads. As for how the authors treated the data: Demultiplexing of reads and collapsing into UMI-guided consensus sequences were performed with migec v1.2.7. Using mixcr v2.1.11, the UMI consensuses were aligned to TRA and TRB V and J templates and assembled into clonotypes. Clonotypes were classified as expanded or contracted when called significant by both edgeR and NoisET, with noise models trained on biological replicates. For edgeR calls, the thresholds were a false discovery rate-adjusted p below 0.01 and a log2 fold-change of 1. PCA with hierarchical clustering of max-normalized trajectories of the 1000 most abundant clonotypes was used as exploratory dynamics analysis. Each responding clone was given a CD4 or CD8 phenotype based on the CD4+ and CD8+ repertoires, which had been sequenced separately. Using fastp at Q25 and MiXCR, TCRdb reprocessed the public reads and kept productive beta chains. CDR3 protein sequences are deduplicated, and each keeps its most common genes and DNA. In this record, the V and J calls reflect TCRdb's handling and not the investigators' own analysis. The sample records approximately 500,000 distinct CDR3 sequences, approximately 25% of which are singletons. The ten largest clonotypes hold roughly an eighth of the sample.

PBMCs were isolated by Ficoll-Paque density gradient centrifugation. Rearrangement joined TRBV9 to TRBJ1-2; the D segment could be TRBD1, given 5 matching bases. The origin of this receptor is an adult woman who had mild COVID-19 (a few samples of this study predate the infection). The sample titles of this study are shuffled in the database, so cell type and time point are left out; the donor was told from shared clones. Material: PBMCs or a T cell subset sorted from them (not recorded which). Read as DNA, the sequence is TGTGCCAGCAGCGGAAATTTCGACAGAGCTAACTATGGCTACACCTTC. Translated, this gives CASSGNFDRANYGYTF.